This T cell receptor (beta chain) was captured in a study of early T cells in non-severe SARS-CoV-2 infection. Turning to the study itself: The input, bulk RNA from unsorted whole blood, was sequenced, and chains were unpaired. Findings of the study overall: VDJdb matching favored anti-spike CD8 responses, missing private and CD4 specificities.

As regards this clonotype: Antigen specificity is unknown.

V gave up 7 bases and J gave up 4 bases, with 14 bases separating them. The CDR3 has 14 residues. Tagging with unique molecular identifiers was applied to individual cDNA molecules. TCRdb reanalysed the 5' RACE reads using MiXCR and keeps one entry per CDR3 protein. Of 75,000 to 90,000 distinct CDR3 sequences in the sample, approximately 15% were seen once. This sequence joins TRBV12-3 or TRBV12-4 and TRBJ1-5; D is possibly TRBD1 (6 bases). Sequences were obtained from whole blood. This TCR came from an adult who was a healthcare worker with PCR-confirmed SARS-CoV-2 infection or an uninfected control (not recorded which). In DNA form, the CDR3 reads TGTGCCAGCACTACAGGGAATAGGAATCAGCCCCAGCATTTT. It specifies CASTTGNRNQPQHF.